One sample yielded the 23 T cell receptor beta chains listed below, sequenced in a study of long-term antiretroviral therapy in people with HIV. At survey level, the immunoSEQ assay was run in its v3.0 version. Sequencing was performed with immunoSEQ multiplex PCR; in TCRdb, only in-frame clones are kept and a portion is missing. The sample holds under 15,000 clones, 82% seen once. The starting material was unsorted PBMCs, obtained 8 to 8.5 years after starting antiretroviral therapy. These receptors came from a man in his fifties with HIV.

This chain uses TRBV7-9 with TRBJ1-1; D is ambiguous. The CDR3 sequence is 13 residues long. V gave up 5 bases and J gave up 8 bases, with 15 bases separating them. In germline, CDR1 is SEHNR, CDR2 FQNEAQ (reference sequence). The CDR3 sequence is CASSLSDGLEAFF. DNA for the CDR3: TGTGCCAGCAGCCTTTCGGACGGCCTAGAAGCTTTCTTT.

The chain recombines TRBV27 with TRBJ2-2, with D perhaps TRBD1 or TRBD2 (5 bases each). The CDR3 consists of 14 residues. Germline V gene sequence: CDR1 MNHEY, CDR2 SMNVEV (reference sequence). Trimming shortened V by 2 bases and J by 4 bases, and 8 bases separated the two germline ends. The CDR3, as DNA: TGTGCCAGCAGTTTACCAGGGAGCACCGGGGAGCTGTTTTTT. Protein: CASSLPGSTGELFF.

This chain links TRBV20-1 with TRBJ2-1; no definite D call. V was shortened by 2 bases and J by 4 bases, with 3 bases between the two germline ends. The germline CDR1 and CDR2 sequences are DFQATT and SNEGSKA (reference sequence). This CDR3 contains 11 residues. The CDR3 region has the DNA TGCAGTGCTAGACTTTACAATGAGCAGTTCTTC. Its translation is CSARLYNEQFF.

The rearrangement links TRBV5-4 to TRBJ2-7, with 7 nucleotides matching TRBD1. The ends lost 5 bases at V and 4 bases at J; junction bases unmatched: 12. The CDR3 is made up of 15 amino acids. Germline CDR1 and CDR2: SGHNT and YYREEE (reference sequence). The CDR3 nucleotides read TGTGCCAGCAGGTTACCCGACAGGGCTGGGTACGAGCAGTACTTC. This sequence encodes CASRLPDRAGYEQYF.

The chain recombines TRBV25-1 with TRBJ1-6; D not resolved. V was clipped by 0 bases and J by 9 bases, with 9 bases between them. The CDR3 covers 14 residues. Per the germline V gene, CDR1 is MGHDK and CDR2 is SYGVNS. CDR3: CASSEYGVGSPLHF. CDR3 bases: TGTGCCAGCAGTGAATACGGGGTTGGTTCACCCCTCCACTTT.

The chain links TRBV15 to TRBJ2-1, with D possibly matching TRBD2 (6 bases). CDR3 length: 18 amino acids. With 5 bases removed from V and 0 bases from J, the gap between germline ends came to 20 bases. Looked up from germline, CDR1 is LNHNV and CDR2 is YYDKDF (reference sequence). CDR3 bases: TGTGCCACCAGCGGATATATGAGCGGGCTTAGCTCCTACAATGAGCAGTTCTTC. Translation: CATSGYMSGLSSYNEQFF.

This clone was seen a few times. The chain uses TRBV28 and TRBJ1-4; D ambiguous. The V gene lost 7 bases and the J gene lost 11 bases, with 17 bases spanning the gap. This CDR3 region has 13 residues. Germline CDR1 is MDHEN and CDR2 is SYDVKM. CDR3 sequence (DNA): TGTGCCAGCAAGGAGGCAGGAGGATTTAAACTGTTTTTT. Translating gives CASKEAGGFKLFF.

The chain employs TRBV27 and TRBJ1-1; TRBD1 might be the D (6 bases). The germline gives CDR1 MNHEY, CDR2 SMNVEV (reference sequence). Trimming shortened V by 6 bases and J by 4 bases, and 12 bases separated the two germline ends. The CDR3 loop spans 13 amino acids. The CDR3 DNA sequence: TGTGCCAGCAGCCCCCCGGGGGCCACTGAAGCTTTCTTT. Protein sequence: CASSPPGATEAFF.

This clone was seen a few times. The V gene is TRBV7-2, the J gene TRBJ1-2; 9 bases agree with TRBD1. J lost 6 bases, V lost 2 bases, and 10 bases had no gene match. This CDR3 has 16 amino acids. The V gene's germline CDR1 is SGHTA and CDR2 FQGNSA. CDR3 residues: CASSLFLDRGWNGYTF. The CDR3 DNA follows: TGTGCCAGCAGCTTATTCCTGGACAGGGGATGGAATGGCTACACCTTC.

J is TRBJ2-3 and V is TRBV5-8, with D maybe TRBD2 (6 bases). V was shortened by 5 bases and J by 2 bases, with 18 bases between the two germline ends. There are 16 residues in the CDR3. The V gene's germline CDR1 is SGHTS and CDR2 YDEGEE. CDR3 DNA: TGTGCCAGCAGTCTGGGATCTGGCGGGGTCACAGATACGCAGTATTTT. Its protein is CASSLGSGGVTDTQYF.

The V call is TRBV10-3, the J call TRBJ1-1; D is perhaps TRBD1 (5 bases). Trimming stripped 1 base from V and 3 bases from J, with 12 bases between. The CDR3 sequence is 15 residues long. Germline V lookup: CDR1 ENHRY, CDR2 SYGVKD. The CDR3 DNA reads TGTGCCATCAGTGAGTTGGGGGGGGGTCACACTGAAGCTTTCTTT. Protein sequence: CAISELGGGHTEAFF.

V and J are TRBV25-1 and TRBJ1-1; no clear D. This CDR3 is 14 amino acids long. CDR1 is MGHDK, CDR2 SYGVNS, per germline. Trimming took off 2 bases at V and 1 base at J, with 8 bases between the two ends. This chain's CDR3 is CASSEIQENTEAFF. The CDR3 nucleotides are TGTGCCAGCAGTGAAATTCAGGAGAACACTGAAGCTTTCTTT.

The chain combines TRBV5-1 with TRBJ1-2; possible D gene TRBD1, 5 bases. The CDR3 runs 14 residues. Germline values: CDR1 SGHRS, CDR2 YFSETQ. V was cut by 6 bases and J by 7 bases, with 19 bases left in between. The CDR3 DNA reads as TGCGCCAGCAACGAGGGGACCCGGGGGATTGGCTACACCTTC. Encoded protein: CASNEGTRGIGYTF.

This CDR3 reads CASSLAWDLGASYEQYF. The CDR3 DNA follows: TGTGCCAGCAGCTTAGCCTGGGACCTTGGGGCTTCCTACGAGCAGTACTTC. The gene calls are TRBV7-8 and TRBJ2-7, with D tentatively TRBD1 or TRBD2 (5 bases each). The CDR3 runs 17 residues. Per the germline V gene, CDR1 is SGHVS and CDR2 is FQNEAQ. V dropped 0 bases and J dropped 1 base, with 16 bases sitting between them.

As DNA, the CDR3 is TGTGCCAGCAGTGACCAGCGGGGAACCCCCTACTACAATGAGCAGTTCTTC. It yields the protein CASSDQRGTPYYNEQFF. The chain couples TRBV2 to TRBJ2-1, with TRBD2 matching over 7 bases. Losses at the gene ends were 3 bases for V and 3 bases for J; bases not matched to a gene: 11. This CDR3 has 17 residues. CDR1 and CDR2 (germline): SNHLY, FYNNEI.

J is TRBJ2-7 and V is TRBV14, with TRBD2 matching 8 bases. The germline CDR1 and CDR2 sequences are SGHDN and FVKESK. The J segment lost 4 bases and the V segment lost 4 bases, leaving 6 bases of the junction unmatched. This CDR3 is built from 14 residues. The CDR3 here is CASSPRGAVYEQYF. Here the CDR3 DNA reads TGTGCCAGCAGCCCGCGGGGGGCTGTTTACGAGCAGTACTTC.

A single count supports this clone. The V gene is TRBV12-2, the J gene TRBJ2-1; TRBD1 is the table's D call and was not checked against the DNA. TRBV12-2 corresponds to a pseudogene. The CDR3 is made up of 15 amino acids. In nucleotides, the CDR3 is TGTGCAAGTCGCTACCGGGACAGGGCAAACAATGAGCAGTTCTTC. Translation gives CASRYRDRANNEQFF.

This chain joins TRBV7-9 and TRBJ1-4; 7 nucleotides line up with TRBD1. Germline-derived CDR1 and CDR2 are SEHNR and FQNEAQ (reference sequence). CDR3 length: 14 amino acids. Germline trimming cut 5 bases from V and 6 bases from J; bases unmatched to any gene: 6. The CDR3 DNA reads TGTGCCAGCAGCACGGGACAGTGGGATGAAAAACTGTTTTTT. Translating it yields CASSTGQWDEKLFF.

The V gene is TRBV6-6, the J gene TRBJ1-5, with D tentatively TRBD1 (6 bases). Germline CDR1 reads MNHNY; CDR2 reads SVGAGI (reference sequence). Trimming removed 8 bases from V and 1 base from J, with 15 bases in between. This CDR3 contains 15 residues. Here the CDR3 DNA reads TGTGCCAGCCGCCCAGGGGCGGGGAGCAATCAGCCCCAGCATTTT. Its protein product is CASRPGAGSNQPQHF.

The rearrangement uses TRBV11-3 and TRBJ1-1; 9 bases agree with TRBD1. Looked up from germline, CDR1 is SGHNT and CDR2 is YENEEA. The CDR3 length is 13 residues. Trimming took 1 base from V and 6 from J; bases not matched to a gene: 0. In nucleotides, the CDR3 is TGTGCCAGCAGCTTAGGGACAGGGGCTGAAGCTTTCTTT. It codes for CASSLGTGAEAFF.

In its sample, this clone was seen a few times. CDR3 sequence reads: CASSDGNSGNTIYF. For the CDR3, the DNA is TGTGCCAGCAGTGACGGGAACTCTGGAAACACCATATATTTT. V gene TRBV6-1 combines with J gene TRBJ1-3; D remains ambiguous. The CDR3 runs to 14 residues. Germline V gives CDR1 MNHNS, CDR2 SASEGT. V shed 3 bases and J shed 0 bases, with 6 bases lying between them.

The chain recombines TRBV11-3 with TRBJ1-2, with D unclear. The CDR3 contains 16 residues. V gave up 1 base and J gave up 8 bases, with 20 bases separating them. Germline CDR1 and CDR2: SGHNT and YENEEA. CDR3 DNA sequence: TGTGCCAGCAGCTTAGGAGGGCTGGGATTATATGGCGGCTACACCTTC. Its translation: CASSLGGLGLYGGYTF.

This chain connects TRBV4-1 to TRBJ1-1; tentatively, D is TRBD1 (5 bases). V dropped 0 bases and J dropped 3 bases, with 14 bases sitting between them. Germline assignment: CDR1 MGHRA and CDR2 YSYEKL. The CDR3 is 16 amino acids. Here the CDR3 reads CASSQDLGTGYTEAFF. As DNA, the CDR3 is TGCGCCAGCAGCCAAGACCTAGGGACGGGTTACACTGAAGCTTTCTTT.